A single sample is the source of the 16 T cell receptor beta chains below, sequenced in a study of beta chain features in type 1 diabetes. Reverse transcription of all isolated RNA meant that expressed TCRB transcripts were sequenced. The assay was immunoSEQ multiplex PCR, and TCRdb's table has in-frame clones only and misses some. The sample shows around 250,000 clones, around 14% of them seen only once. Sequenced sample: naive CD4+ T cells from blood. The receptors shown here come from a woman in her thirties or forties in good health.

This clone was found a few times. The gene calls are TRBV7-2 and TRBJ2-5, with D possibly being TRBD1 (5 bases). Trimming stripped 1 base from V and 4 bases from J, with 13 bases between. This CDR3 comprises 15 residues. Germline CDR1 and CDR2: SGHTA and FQGNSA. Here the CDR3 DNA reads TGTGCCAGCAGCTTAGGGGGTTTAGGGGCAGAGACCCAGTACTTC. Its translation: CASSLGGLGAETQYF.

This clone turned up a few times. The chain employs TRBV19 and TRBJ2-3, with 7 nucleotides matching TRBD2. The CDR3 has 16 amino acids. The trim removed 7 bases at V and 2 bases at J, leaving 12 bases unmatched. The germline gives CDR1 LNHDA, CDR2 SQIVND (reference sequence). The CDR3 bases are TGTGCCAGTACCGACTGGGGGGGTACCAACACAGATACGCAGTATTTT. This codes for CASTDWGGTNTDTQYF.

Here the CDR3 reads CASSLSGDRGKQYF. The DNA of the CDR3 is TGTGCCAGCAGCTTATCCGGGGACAGGGGTAAGCAGTACTTC. The chain has TRBV7-2 and TRBJ2-7, with 10 nucleotides matching TRBD1. Germline V gives CDR1 SGHTA, CDR2 FQGNSA. The CDR3 runs to 14 residues. Germline trimming cut 2 bases from V and 8 bases from J; bases unmatched to any gene: 6.

This clone has only a few counts. The genes are TRBV6-6 and TRBJ1-2; D is uncertain. CDR3 size: 12 residues. The germline gives CDR1 MNHNY, CDR2 SVGAGI (reference sequence). V was clipped by 11 bases and J by 4 bases, with 14 bases between them. The CDR3 region is CALGLLRYGYTF. The CDR3 DNA is TGTGCCCTTGGACTCCTGCGCTATGGCTACACCTTC.

The chain recombines TRBV6-1 with TRBJ2-3, with D unresolved. Germline-derived CDR1 and CDR2 are MNHNS and SASEGT. The CDR3 runs 14 residues. V lost 3 bases to trimming and J lost 1 base, with 8 bases between them. This CDR3 is CASSDGARTDTQYF. The CDR3 nucleotides read TGTGCCAGCAGTGACGGAGCGCGCACAGATACGCAGTATTTT.

This clone was seen a few times. The V call is TRBV2, the J call TRBJ1-5, with TRBD1 as a possible D gene (5 bases). V was trimmed by 5 bases and J by 3 bases, leaving 11 bases between them. Germline CDR1 reads SNHLY; CDR2 reads FYNNEI. This CDR3 spans 14 amino acids. In DNA form, the CDR3 reads TGTGCCAGCAGTCCGGACACCGTCAATCAGCCCCAGCATTTT. This sequence encodes CASSPDTVNQPQHF. Complete variable domain (other parts from reference TRBV2 and TRBJ1-5): EPEVTQTPSHQVTQMGQEVILRCVPISNHLYFYWYRQILGQKVEFLVSFYNNEISEKSEIFDDQFSVERPDGSNFTLKIRSTKLEDSAMYFCASSPDTVNQPQHFGDGTRLSIL.

This clone was seen a handful of times. J is TRBJ1-4 and V is TRBV21-1; no check of the table's D call, TRBD1, against the DNA was made. TRBV21-1 is marked as a pseudogene. The CDR3 spans 12 residues. CDR3 sequence (DNA): TGTGCCAGCAGCAAATCCAGGGGGAAACTGTTTTTT. It encodes CASSKSRGKLFF.

This sequence joins TRBV29-1 and TRBJ2-3; 7 bases are shared with TRBD1. The CDR3 spans 14 residues. J gave up 0 bases and V 4 bases, and 4 bases lay outside the gene matches. CDR1 is SQVTM, CDR2 ANQGSEA, per germline. CDR3 loop: CSVVLQGSTDTQYF. Here the CDR3 DNA reads TGCAGCGTTGTACTACAGGGGAGCACAGATACGCAGTATTTT.

The rearrangement links TRBV25-1 to TRBJ2-1; 10 nucleotides line up with TRBD2. V lost 6 bases, J lost 4 bases, and 6 bases stayed unmatched. Germline V gene lookup returns CDR1 MGHDK and CDR2 SYGVNS. This CDR3 comprises 15 residues. The CDR3 here is CASSSVAGGYNEQFF. The CDR3 DNA follows: TGTGCCAGCAGCTCCGTAGCGGGGGGTTACAATGAGCAGTTCTTC.

The table lists this clone with a few counts. The V and J genes are TRBV5-1 and TRBJ2-5; TRBD1 is a possible D gene (6 bases). This CDR3 comprises 15 residues. The germline gives CDR1 SGHRS, CDR2 YFSETQ. Trimming left V 0 bases short and J 1 base short, with 10 bases between. CDR3 sequence (DNA): TGCGCCAGCAGCTTGGCCGGACAGCTCCAAGAGACCCAGTACTTC. Amino acid sequence: CASSLAGQLQETQYF.

This chain uses TRBV9 with TRBJ1-4; D uncertain. With 0 bases removed from V and 5 bases from J, the gap between germline ends came to 11 bases. Germline CDR1 is SGDLS and CDR2 is YYNGEE. The CDR3 length is 15 residues. The CDR3 region has the DNA TGTGCCAGCAGCGTAGAAGGTAGGAGAAATGAAAAACTGTTTTTT. It encodes CASSVEGRRNEKLFF.

The chain uses TRBV15 and TRBJ2-3; 9 bases agree with TRBD1. Trimming took 8 bases from V and 2 from J; bases not matched to a gene: 2. CDR3 length: 13 residues. Looked up from germline, CDR1 is LNHNV and CDR2 is YYDKDF (reference sequence). In nucleotides, the CDR3 is TGTGCCACCGGGACAGGGAACACAGATACGCAGTATTTT. Its protein product is CATGTGNTDTQYF.

This clone was counted only a few times. The chain has TRBV5-1 and TRBJ1-6; 11 bases align to TRBD1. The germline V gene has CDR1 SGHRS and CDR2 YFSETQ. V lost 4 bases and J lost 10; bases outside the gene matches: 7. There are 15 residues in the CDR3. The CDR3 is CASSADRGLGSPLHF. CDR3 DNA sequence: TGCGCCAGCAGCGCGGACAGGGGGCTAGGGTCACCCCTCCACTTT. Variable domain in full (rest from reference TRBV5-1 and TRBJ1-6): KAGVTQTPRYLIKTRGQQVTLSCSPISGHRSVSWYQQTPGQGLQFLFEYFSETQRNKGNFPGRFSGRQFSNSRSEMNVSTLELGDSALYLCASSADRGLGSPLHFGNGTRLTVT.

This clone was counted only a few times. The chain is built from TRBV14 and TRBJ2-1, with a possible D match to TRBD1 (5 bases). Germline-derived CDR1 and CDR2 are SGHDN and FVKESK. V lost 1 base, J lost 4 bases, and 8 bases lay in between. The CDR3 has 14 residues. The CDR3 spells CASSQGGPYNEQFF. For the CDR3, the DNA is TGTGCCAGCAGCCAAGGGGGCCCATACAATGAGCAGTTCTTC. The full variable domain, completed using reference TRBV14 and TRBJ2-1, is EAGVTQFPSHSVIEKGQTVTLRCDPISGHDNLYWYRRVMGKEIKFLLHFVKESKQDESGMPNNRFLAERTGGTYSTLKVQPAELEDSGVYFCASSQGGPYNEQFFGPGTRLTVL.

This rearrangement joins TRBV20-1 to TRBJ2-5, with unresolved D. Trimming took off 5 bases at V and 2 bases at J, with 3 bases between the two ends. CDR1 and CDR2 from the germline V gene are DFQATT and SNEGSKA (reference sequence). This CDR3 contains 10 residues. CDR3 sequence: CSALQETQYF. The CDR3 nucleotides are TGCAGTGCTCTTCAAGAGACCCAGTACTTC.

The rearrangement joins TRBV5-4 to TRBJ1-1, with a tentative D call TRBD1 (5 bases). Germline CDR1 and CDR2: SGHNT and YYREEE (reference sequence). The CDR3 has 15 residues. Trimming left V 2 bases short and J 5 bases short, with 16 bases between. This CDR3 reads CASSLMRGGGTEAFF. CDR3 DNA sequence: TGTGCCAGCAGCTTAATGCGTGGGGGAGGTACTGAAGCTTTCTTT.